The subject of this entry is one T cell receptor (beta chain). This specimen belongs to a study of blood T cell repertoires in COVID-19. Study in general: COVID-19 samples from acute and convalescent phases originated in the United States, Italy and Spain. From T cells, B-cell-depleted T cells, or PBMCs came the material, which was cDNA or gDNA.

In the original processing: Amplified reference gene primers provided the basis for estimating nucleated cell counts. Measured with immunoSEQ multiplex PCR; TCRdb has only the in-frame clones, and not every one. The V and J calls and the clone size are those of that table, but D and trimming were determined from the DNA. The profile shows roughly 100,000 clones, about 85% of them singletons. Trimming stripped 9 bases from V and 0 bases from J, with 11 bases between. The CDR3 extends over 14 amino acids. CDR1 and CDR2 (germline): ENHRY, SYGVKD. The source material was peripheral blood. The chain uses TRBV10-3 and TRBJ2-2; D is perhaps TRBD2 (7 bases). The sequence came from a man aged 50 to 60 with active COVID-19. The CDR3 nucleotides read TGTGCCATTAGGGGGGGAGCGAACACCGGGGAGCTGTTTTTT. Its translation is CAIRGGANTGELFF.